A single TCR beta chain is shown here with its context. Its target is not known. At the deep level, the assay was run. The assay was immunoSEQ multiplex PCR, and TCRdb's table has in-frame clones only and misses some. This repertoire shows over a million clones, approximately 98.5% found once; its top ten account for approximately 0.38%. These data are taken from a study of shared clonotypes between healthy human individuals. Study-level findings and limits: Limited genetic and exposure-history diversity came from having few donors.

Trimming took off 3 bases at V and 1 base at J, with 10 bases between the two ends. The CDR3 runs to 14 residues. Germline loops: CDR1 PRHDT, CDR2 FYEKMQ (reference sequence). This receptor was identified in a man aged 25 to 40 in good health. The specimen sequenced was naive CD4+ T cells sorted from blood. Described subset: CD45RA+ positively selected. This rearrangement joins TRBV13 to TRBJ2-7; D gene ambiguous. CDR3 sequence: CASSFNDGSYEQYF. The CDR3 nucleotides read TGTGCCAGCAGCTTTAACGACGGATCCTACGAGCAGTACTTC.